The next 22 T cell receptor beta chains were all read from a single sample in a study of CXCR3-negative and CXCR3-positive naive CD8 T cells. Study conclusions and caveats: TRB CDR3 hydrophobicity was greater in CXCR3-positive naive cells than in CXCR3-negative naive cells.

In preparing the TRB cDNA libraries, 5' RACE with UMI labels was used. TCRdb reprocessed the 5' RACE reads and reports one entry per CDR3 protein, with no DNA. There are some 150,000 distinct CDR3 sequences in the sample, with around 0.3% held by the top ten. Their recognized antigens are unknown. The sequenced sample was naive CXCR3+ CD8+ T cells from blood. Subset here: CD45RO-CCR7+CD27+CD95- naive CD8+ T cells expressing CXCR3 (TNR3+). The receptor source for this set is a human donor in good health. Some clones in this sample may be carry-over from other donors' samples.

The chain has TRBV10-3 and TRBJ2-7. Germline-derived CDR1 and CDR2 are ENHRY and SYGVKD. The CDR3 runs 16 residues. Here the CDR3 reads CAISEPTADLTYEQYF.

The J gene is TRBJ1-1, the V gene TRBV2; TCRdb outputs TRBD1, but without DNA this stays unchecked. Germline values: CDR1 SNHLY, CDR2 FYNNEI. The CDR3 runs to 11 residues. The CDR3 spells CATRQGARAFF.

The rearrangement joins TRBV5-1 to TRBJ2-5; without DNA, the TCRdb call of TRBD2 cannot be checked. Germline V gene data show CDR1 as SGHRS and CDR2 as YFSETQ. The CDR3 is 14 amino acids. This CDR3 is CASSLWTSEETQYF.

The chain is built from TRBV6-5 and TRBJ2-1. From germline, CDR1 is MNHEY and CDR2 SVGAGI. CDR3 length: 15 amino acids. CDR3 sequence: CASRVRLASYNEQFF.

The chain joins TRBV25-1 to TRBJ1-1. The CDR3 runs to 16 residues. CDR1 is MGHDK and CDR2 is SYGVNS in the germline V gene. The CDR3: CASSESQAGMNTEAFF.

This rearrangement joins TRBV9 to TRBJ2-7. The CDR3 extends over 14 amino acids. The germline V gene has CDR1 SGDLS and CDR2 YYNGEE. The CDR3: CASSVDGTLGEQYF.

This chain uses TRBV29-1 with TRBJ2-7. There are 11 residues in the CDR3. The germline gives CDR1 SQVTM, CDR2 ANQGSEA. The CDR3 sequence is CSVASSYEQYF.

This chain links TRBV19 with TRBJ2-1; TCRdb picks TRBD1, but there is no DNA to check that call. The germline V gene has CDR1 LNHDA and CDR2 SQIVND (reference sequence). The CDR3 totals 13 residues. CDR3 residues: CASSIPPGGEQFF.

The CDR3 spells CASGGLAGRSSYNEQYF. This chain joins TRBV12-3 or TRBV12-4 and TRBJ2-5; TCRdb gives TRBD2 as the D gene, but with no DNA this cannot be confirmed. The length of the CDR3 is 17 residues.

The V and J genes are TRBV6-1 and TRBJ2-3; there is no DNA to check the TCRdb D call of TRBD2. This CDR3 has 14 residues. CDR1 is MNHNS, CDR2 SASEGT, per germline. The CDR3 here is CAGGNHLLPDTQYF.

The rearrangement joins TRBV6-5 to TRBJ2-1. CDR1 is MNHEY, CDR2 SVGAGI, per germline. The CDR3 covers 15 residues. CDR3 loop: CASSYSTDAYNEQFF.

The chain carries TRBV29-1 and TRBJ2-3; lacking DNA, the TRBD1 call made by TCRdb goes unchecked. Germline CDR1 and CDR2: SQVTM and ANQGSEA. The CDR3 is 15 residues long. The CDR3: CSVEGDSDSTDTQYF.

The V and J genes are TRBV5-1 and TRBJ2-1; TCRdb proposes TRBD2, but this gene call is untestable without DNA. CDR3 length: 17 residues. CDR1 and CDR2 from the germline V gene are SGHRS and YFSETQ. This chain's CDR3 is CASSPGLAGGYGNEQFF.

The chain's CDR3 is CASSFTGTGEYGYTF. The chain links TRBV12-3 or TRBV12-4 to TRBJ1-2; no DNA is available, so the TRBD1 call from TCRdb remains unchecked. The CDR3 has 15 amino acids.

The chain combines TRBV6-2 or TRBV6-3 with TRBJ2-5; there is no DNA to check the TCRdb D call of TRBD2. The CDR3 loop spans 15 amino acids. CDR1 and CDR2 from the germline V gene are MNHEY and SVGEGT. This CDR3 is CASRRERGYQETQYF.

The chain employs TRBV29-1 and TRBJ1-4; TCRdb selects TRBD1, and the lack of DNA leaves this call unchecked. Germline CDR1 and CDR2: SQVTM and ANQGSEA. CDR3 size: 14 residues. CDR3 amino acids: CSVEGTGANEKLFF.

Here the CDR3 reads CASSQDGGANYGYTF. The gene calls are TRBV3-1 and TRBJ1-2. The CDR3 runs 15 residues. Germline values: CDR1 LGHDT, CDR2 YNNKEL (reference sequence).

The genes are TRBV29-1 and TRBJ2-7; there is no DNA to check the TCRdb D call of TRBD2. The CDR3 loop spans 13 amino acids. Germline values: CDR1 SQVTM, CDR2 ANQGSEA. CDR3 region: CSVETSGDYEQYF.

This chain joins TRBV27 and TRBJ2-7; TCRdb's assignment of TRBD1 cannot be checked, as there is no DNA. The CDR3 runs 15 residues. Germline V gives CDR1 MNHEY, CDR2 SMNVEV (reference sequence). CDR3: CASSSLQGKPYEQYF.

The CDR3 loop is CASSSPRGYTF. The chain joins TRBV5-1 to TRBJ1-2. The CDR3 length is 11 residues. Germline CDR1 SGHRS, CDR2 YFSETQ.

The chain is built from TRBV5-5 and TRBJ2-1; TCRdb's D call, TRBD1, is unchecked because there is no DNA. The CDR3 contains 14 residues. The V gene's germline CDR1 is SGHKS and CDR2 YYEKEE (reference sequence). The CDR3 protein is CASSFNAPVGEQFF.

This chain connects TRBV12-3 or TRBV12-4 to TRBJ1-2. The CDR3 consists of 16 residues. CDR3 amino acids: CASSLDAGGHNYGYTF.